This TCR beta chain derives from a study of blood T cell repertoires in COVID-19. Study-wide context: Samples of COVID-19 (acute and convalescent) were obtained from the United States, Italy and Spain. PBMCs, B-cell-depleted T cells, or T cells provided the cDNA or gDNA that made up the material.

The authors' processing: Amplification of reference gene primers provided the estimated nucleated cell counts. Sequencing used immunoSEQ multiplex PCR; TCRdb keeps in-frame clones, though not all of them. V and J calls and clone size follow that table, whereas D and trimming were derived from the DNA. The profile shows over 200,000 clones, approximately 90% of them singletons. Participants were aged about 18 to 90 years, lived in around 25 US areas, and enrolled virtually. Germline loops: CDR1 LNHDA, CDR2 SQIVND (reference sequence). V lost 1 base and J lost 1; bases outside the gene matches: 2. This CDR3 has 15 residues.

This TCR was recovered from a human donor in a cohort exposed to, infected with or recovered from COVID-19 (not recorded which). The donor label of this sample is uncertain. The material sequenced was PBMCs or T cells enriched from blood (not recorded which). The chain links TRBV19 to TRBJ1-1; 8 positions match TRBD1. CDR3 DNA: TGTGCCAGTAGTATAGTCGGGACAGGGAACACTGAAGCTTTCTTT. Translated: CASSIVGTGNTEAFF.